This T cell receptor (beta chain) appears in the sequencing data of a study of blood T cells in healthy people across ages. General study findings and limits: Donors of long life had a larger count of naive CD4+ cells and greater diversity than aged donors.

With a J-beta primer mix and a sample-barcoded 5' primer, a second PCR ran about 7 to 12 cycles. Per sample, CDR3-containing paired-end reads numbered at least 2.5 million. TCRdb reanalysed the 5' RACE reads using MiXCR and keeps one entry per CDR3 protein. The sample lists some 1.5 million distinct CDR3 sequences, 28% occurring once. This CDR3 spans 18 amino acids. Germline CDR1 and CDR2: MNHNS and SASEGT. A remark on this clonotype: The antigen remains unidentified. The germline gene is not matched at one end of the junction; a read error may be the cause.

Sequenced: blood. The V and J genes are TRBV6-1 and TRBJ1-5; D perhaps matches TRBD1 (5 bases). The source of this sequence is a woman under 40 in good health. The CDR3 sequence is CASKRHRPRGDINQPQHF. The CDR3 nucleotides are TGTGCCAGCAAACGACACAGGCCCCGAGGGGATATCAATCAACCCCAGCATTTT.